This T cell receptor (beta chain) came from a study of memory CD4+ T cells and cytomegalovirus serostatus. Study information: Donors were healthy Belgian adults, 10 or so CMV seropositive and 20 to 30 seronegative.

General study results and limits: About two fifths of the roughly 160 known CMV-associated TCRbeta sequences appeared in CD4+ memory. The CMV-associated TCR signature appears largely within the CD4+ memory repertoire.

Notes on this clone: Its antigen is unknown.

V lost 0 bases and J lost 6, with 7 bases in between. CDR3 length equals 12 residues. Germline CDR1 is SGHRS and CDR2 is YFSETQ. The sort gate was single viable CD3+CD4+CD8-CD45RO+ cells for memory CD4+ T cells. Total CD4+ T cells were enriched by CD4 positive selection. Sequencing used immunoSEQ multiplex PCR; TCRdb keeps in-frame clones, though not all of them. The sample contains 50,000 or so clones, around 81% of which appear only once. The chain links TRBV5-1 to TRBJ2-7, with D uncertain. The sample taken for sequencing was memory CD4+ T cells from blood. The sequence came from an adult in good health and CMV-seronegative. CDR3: CASSLEESEQYF. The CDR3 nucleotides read TGCGCCAGCAGCTTGGAGGAATCCGAGCAGTACTTC.